What follows are 21 T cell receptor beta chains derived from one specimen sequenced in a study of CD8 T cells in ankylosing spondylitis. MiXCR, applied by TCRdb to the 5' RACE reads, yields one record per CDR3 protein. The sample lists about 200,000 distinct CDR3 sequences; about 26% were seen once. The specimen was blood, either unsorted or a sorted T cell fraction (not recorded which). Receptors were obtained from a male donor with ankylosing spondylitis or in good health (not recorded which).

This clonotype was counted between two and nine times. The chain is built from TRBV12-3 or TRBV12-4 and TRBJ2-3; D possibly corresponds to TRBD2 (6 bases). CDR3 length: 15 amino acids. Deletions cut 6 bases from V and 6 bases from J, with 19 bases between. The CDR3 bases are TGTGCCAGCAGGCGGGGTGAGCGGCCCGCGGATACGCAGTATTTT. Encoded protein: CASRRGERPADTQYF.

This chain links TRBV20-1 with TRBJ2-7, with D unclear. Germline lookup yields CDR1 DFQATT and CDR2 SNEGSKA (reference sequence). V was cut by 1 base and J by 0 bases, with 7 bases left in between. This CDR3 contains 13 residues. The CDR3 sequence: CSARAIYSYEQYF. The CDR3 DNA sequence: TGCAGTGCTAGAGCCATTTACTCCTACGAGCAGTACTTC.

The sample holds many counts of this clonotype. J is TRBJ2-5 and V is TRBV7-2; 10 bases fit TRBD1. The CDR3 covers 14 residues. V lost 5 bases to trimming and J lost 6 bases; unmatched junction nucleotides: 6. Germline CDR1 is SGHTA and CDR2 is FQGNSA. The CDR3 protein is CASSQGTGVKTQYF. The CDR3 region has the DNA TGTGCCAGCAGCCAAGGGACAGGGGTGAAGACCCAGTACTTC.

In this sample, this clonotype turned up a few times. This rearrangement joins TRBV7-2 to TRBJ1-2, with D perhaps matching TRBD1 (5 bases). Germline V CDR1 and CDR2: SGHTA, FQGNSA. The V end lost 5 bases, the J end lost 2 bases, and 15 bases lay between the germline ends. CDR3 length: 15 amino acids. CDR3 sequence: CASSARIGENYGYTF. The CDR3 region has the DNA TGTGCCAGCAGCGCGCGCATAGGGGAGAACTATGGCTACACCTTC. The complete variable domain, with remaining parts taken from reference TRBV7-2 and TRBJ1-2, reads GAGVSQSPSNKVTEKGKDVELRCDPISGHTALYWYRQSLGQGLEFLIYFQGNSAPDKSGLPSDRFSAERTGGSVSTLTIQRTQQEDSAVYLCASSARIGENYGYTFGSGTRLTVV.

This clonotype came up many times. V is TRBV4-3 and J is TRBJ2-3; D not resolved. This CDR3 is 15 amino acids long. The V end was cut by 0 bases, the J end by 2 bases, with 9 bases between. The V gene's germline CDR1 is LGHNA and CDR2 YSLEER. Written as DNA, the CDR3 is TGCGCCAGCAGCCAAGATCTCACAGACACAGATACGCAGTATTTT. It translates to CASSQDLTDTDTQYF.

V is TRBV4-3 and J is TRBJ2-3; 8 bases match TRBD2. The V segment lost 0 bases and the J segment 4 bases; nucleotides outside the gene matches: 6. Germline-derived CDR1 and CDR2 are LGHNA and YSLEER. The CDR3 sequence is 16 residues long. CDR3 loop: CASSQDLAGQADTQYF. DNA of the CDR3: TGCGCCAGCAGCCAAGATTTAGCGGGACAAGCAGATACGCAGTATTTT.

This chain joins TRBV20-1 and TRBJ2-1; TRBD2 agrees at 7 bases. This CDR3 is built from 15 residues. In germline, CDR1 is DFQATT, CDR2 SNEGSKA (reference sequence). V lost 0 bases, J lost 3 bases, and 5 bases stayed unmatched. CDR3 nucleotides: TGCAGTGCTAGAGATGGGAGCGGGAACTACAATGAGCAGTTCTTC. Translation gives CSARDGSGNYNEQFF.

This chain joins TRBV20-1 and TRBJ2-1, with 10 bases identical to TRBD2. CDR3 length equals 13 residues. Trimming cost V 8 bases and J 4 bases; bases outside gene matches: 5. CDR1 DFQATT and CDR2 SNEGSKA come from the germline V gene (reference sequence). CDR3 sequence (DNA): TGCAGTCTAATAGCGGGAGGTTACAATGAGCAGTTCTTC. It is translated as CSLIAGGYNEQFF.

This chain links TRBV24-1 with TRBJ1-5; D possibly corresponds to TRBD1 (6 bases). Germline V gene lookup returns CDR1 KGHDR and CDR2 SFDVKD. This CDR3 spans 13 amino acids. V lost 1 base and J 6 bases, leaving 6 bases between the germline ends. The CDR3: CATSDFRGQPQHF. In DNA, the CDR3 is TGTGCCACCAGTGATTTCAGGGGTCAGCCCCAGCATTTT.

This clonotype has only a few counts. The rearrangement uses TRBV5-1 and TRBJ2-5; 11 bases are a match to TRBD2. The CDR3 has 18 amino acids. The junction had 9 bases not matched to a gene; V was cut back by 0 bases and J by 2 bases. CDR1 is SGHRS, CDR2 YFSETQ, per germline. The CDR3 bases are TGCGCCAGCAGCTTGGACTCCCTGCCTAGCGGGGGGCAAGAGACCCAGTACTTC. This translates into CASSLDSLPSGGQETQYF.

In this sample, this clonotype turned up many times. This chain links TRBV18 with TRBJ1-4; 9 bases line up with TRBD1. Trimming at V came to 3 bases and at J to 4 bases, leaving 3 bases not matched to a gene. The germline gives CDR1 KGHSH, CDR2 LQKENI. The CDR3 has 15 amino acids. For the CDR3, the DNA is TGTGCCAGCTCACCCTGGACAGGGGATAATGAAAAACTGTTTTTT. It is translated as CASSPWTGDNEKLFF.

There are many counts of this clonotype. The CDR3: CASSSRTGDNSPLHF. The CDR3, as DNA: TGTGCCAGCTCATCGCGGACAGGGGATAATTCACCCCTCCACTTT. The chain links TRBV18 to TRBJ1-6; 9 positions match TRBD1. Germline assignment: CDR1 KGHSH and CDR2 LQKENI. The CDR3 is 15 residues long. The J segment lost 5 bases and the V segment lost 5 bases, leaving 4 bases of the junction unmatched.

This clonotype was recorded at least ten times. The CDR3 spells CSAVDSTVRNEQFF. The CDR3 DNA sequence: TGCAGTGCCGTTGACTCGACGGTTAGGAATGAGCAGTTCTTC. The chain couples TRBV20-1 to TRBJ2-1, with unresolved D. Trimming shortened V by 6 bases and J by 7 bases, and 19 bases separated the two germline ends. The CDR3 runs to 14 residues. Germline V lookup: CDR1 DFQATT, CDR2 SNEGSKA (reference sequence).

This clonotype was seen repeatedly, ten times or more. The chain has TRBV3-1 and TRBJ2-7; D is uncertain. The CDR3 consists of 16 residues. The V and J ends lost 3 bases and 0 bases respectively, with 15 bases between them. Germline CDR1 reads LGHDT; CDR2 reads YNNKEL (reference sequence). The CDR3 DNA follows: TGTGCCAGCAGCCAGGGCCTGCTAGGGCCCTCCTACGAGCAGTACTTC. It specifies CASSQGLLGPSYEQYF.

This clonotype was found many times. This sequence joins TRBV5-1 and TRBJ2-7; 8 nucleotides align to TRBD2. The V segment lost 4 bases and the J segment 2 bases; nucleotides outside the gene matches: 8. This CDR3 contains 15 residues. Germline V gene lookup returns CDR1 SGHRS and CDR2 YFSETQ. The CDR3 is CASSPRAGETYEQYF. CDR3 nucleotide sequence: TGCGCCAGCAGCCCCCGAGCGGGAGAGACCTACGAGCAGTACTTC.

This clonotype was counted many times. The chain uses TRBV12-3 or TRBV12-4 and TRBJ2-7, with D possibly being TRBD1 (6 bases). Between the trimmed V and J ends, which lost 3 bases and 0 bases, there was a span of 9 bases. The length of the CDR3 is 14 residues. CDR3 sequence reads: CASSFQGSSYEQYF. CDR3 nucleotide sequence: TGTGCCAGCAGTTTTCAGGGGTCCTCCTACGAGCAGTACTTC.

The genes are TRBV20-1 and TRBJ2-1; the match to TRBD2 covers 10 bases. V lost 6 bases and J lost 4; bases outside the gene matches: 6. Germline CDR1 reads DFQATT; CDR2 reads SNEGSKA (reference sequence). The CDR3 is 14 residues long. CDR3 DNA sequence: TGCAGTGCGACGACTAGCGGGCTATACAATGAGCAGTTCTTC. It specifies CSATTSGLYNEQFF.

The rearrangement links TRBV18 to TRBJ2-1; a possible D gene is TRBD1 (6 bases). Germline-derived CDR1 and CDR2 are KGHSH and LQKENI. V was shortened by 3 bases and J by 13 bases, with 13 bases between the two germline ends. The CDR3 is 12 residues long. The CDR3 nucleotides are TGTGCCAGCTCACCGGGGGCTTCAGTACAGTTCTTC. Its protein is CASSPGASVQFF. Complete variable domain (other parts from reference TRBV18 and TRBJ2-1): NAGVMQNPRHLVRRRGQEARLRCSPMKGHSHVYWYRQLPEEGLKFMVYLQKENIIDESGMPKERFSAEFPKEGPSILRIQQVVRGDSAAYFCASSPGASVQFFGPGTRLTVL.

This clonotype was picked up many times. The J gene is TRBJ2-1, the V gene TRBV20-1; 7 nucleotides agree with TRBD2. V was pared by 0 bases and J by 8 bases, with 7 bases of the junction left unmatched. This CDR3 is built from 14 residues. From germline, CDR1 is DFQATT and CDR2 SNEGSKA (reference sequence). CDR3 nucleotide sequence: TGCAGTGCTAGAGATGACGGGAGGCAGGATGAGCAGTTCTTC. This codes for CSARDDGRQDEQFF.

This clonotype was observed at least ten times. V usage is TRBV12-3 or TRBV12-4 and J usage is TRBJ1-2; D is undetermined. V was cut by 3 bases and J by 5 bases, with 13 bases left in between. The CDR3 runs to 14 residues. The chain's CDR3 is CASSLGGVGYGYTF. CDR3 in DNA: TGTGCCAGCAGTTTGGGCGGGGTAGGGTATGGCTACACCTTC.

The sample holds many counts of this clonotype. The chain employs TRBV7-9 and TRBJ1-6, with unresolved D. The germline V and J ends were trimmed by 3 bases and 6 bases, with 3 bases remaining between them. The CDR3 runs 12 residues. Germline values: CDR1 SEHNR, CDR2 FQNEAQ (reference sequence). CDR3 amino acids: CASSLGNSPLHF. CDR3 nucleotides: TGTGCCAGCAGCTTGGGTAATTCACCCCTCCACTTT.